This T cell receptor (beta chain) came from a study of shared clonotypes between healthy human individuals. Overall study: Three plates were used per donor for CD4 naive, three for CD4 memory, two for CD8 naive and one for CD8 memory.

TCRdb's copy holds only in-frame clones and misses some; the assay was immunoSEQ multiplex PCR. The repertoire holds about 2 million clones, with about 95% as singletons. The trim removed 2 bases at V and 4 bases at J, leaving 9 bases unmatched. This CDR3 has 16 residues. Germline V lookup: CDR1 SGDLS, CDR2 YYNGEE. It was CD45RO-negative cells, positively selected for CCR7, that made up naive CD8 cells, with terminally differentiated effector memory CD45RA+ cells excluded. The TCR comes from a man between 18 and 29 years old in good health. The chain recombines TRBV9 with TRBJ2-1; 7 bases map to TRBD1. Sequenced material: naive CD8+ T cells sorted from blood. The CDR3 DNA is TGTGCCAGCAGCGTGTACCGGGACAGCCTTTACAATGAGCAGTTCTTC. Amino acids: CASSVYRDSLYNEQFF. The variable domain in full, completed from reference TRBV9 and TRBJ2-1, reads DSGVTQTPKHLITATGQRVTLRCSPRSGDLSVYWYQQSLDQGLQFLIQYYNGEERAKGNILERFSAQQFPDLHSELNLSSLELGDSALYFCASSVYRDSLYNEQFFGPGTRLTVL.